This entry describes one T cell receptor beta chain. Its antigen is unknown. Generated by immunoSEQ multiplex PCR, the TCRdb table keeps only in-frame clones and is missing some. Here the sample spans about 80,000 clones, less than 95% being singletons. The data stem from a study of T cell responses to AZD1222 COVID-19 vaccine. Overall study results and limits: Every sample of the repertoires postdated the peak T cell response. The study found vaccine-associated CD4 TCRs spanning spike, dominant at 160-218 and 743-854.

The CDR3 has 15 amino acids. V lost 2 bases and J lost 0, with 7 bases in between. Germline V lookup: CDR1 ENHRY, CDR2 SYGVKD. The genes are TRBV10-3 and TRBJ1-4; no clear D gene. The sequencing here drew on peripheral blood, taken 28 days after the second AZD1222 dose. The origin of this receptor is an adult who received the AZD1222 COVID-19 vaccine. CDR3 nucleotide sequence: TGTGCCATCAGTGAGGTACACGCAACTAATGAAAAACTGTTTTTT. This codes for CAISEVHATNEKLFF.